Presented here are 10 T cell receptor beta chains from one specimen sequenced in a study of cytomegalovirus exposure and HLA in healthy donors. Here immunoSEQ multiplex PCR was the method, and the copy in TCRdb shows in-frame clones only, minus some. The sample holds tens of thousands of clones, over 85% seen once. What was sequenced was PBMCs. The receptor source for this set is a man aged 18 to 35 in good health and CMV-seropositive.

This clone was seen a single time. V and J are TRBV15 and TRBJ2-5; D remains unclear. The CDR3 runs 12 residues. Germline V gene data show CDR1 as LNHNV and CDR2 as YYDKDF (reference sequence). The V end was cut by 0 bases, the J end by 5 bases, with 4 bases between. CDR3 loop: CATSRDSETQYF. For the CDR3, the DNA is TGTGCCACCAGCAGAGATTCGGAGACCCAGTACTTC. Together with reference TRBV15 and TRBJ2-5, the CDR3 gives the full variable domain: DAMVIQNPRYQVTQFGKPVTLSCSQTLNHNVMYWYQQKSSQAPKLLFHYYDKDFNNEADTPDNFQSRRPNTSFCFLDIRSPGLGDTAMYLCATSRDSETQYFGPGTRLLVL.

This sequence joins TRBV7-2 and TRBJ1-6, with D unresolved. Per germline, CDR1 SGHTA and CDR2 FQGNSA. Trimming shortened V by 1 base and J by 9 bases, and 13 bases separated the two germline ends. The CDR3 runs 15 residues. CDR3 sequence (DNA): TGTGCCAGCAGCTTAGTCCCCCCCAGTGGTTCACCCCTCCACTTT. It codes for CASSLVPPSGSPLHF.

The J gene is TRBJ2-1, the V gene TRBV9, with 11 positions matching TRBD1. CDR3 length: 15 amino acids. CDR1 is SGDLS, CDR2 YYNGEE, per germline. V shed 4 bases, J shed 4 bases, and the junction held 4 bases outside the gene matches. CDR3 nucleotide sequence: TGTGCCAGCAGCAACGGACAGGGGGCTTACAATGAGCAGTTCTTC. Amino acid sequence: CASSNGQGAYNEQFF.

This rearrangement joins TRBV11-2 to TRBJ2-5; 13 bases align to TRBD2. The length of the CDR3 is 18 residues. Germline V gene data show CDR1 as SGHAT and CDR2 as FQNNGV. J was trimmed by 3 bases and V by 5 bases; bases with no gene match: 12. This chain's CDR3 is CASSTPRLAGGFKETQYF. DNA for the CDR3: TGTGCCAGCAGCACTCCTCGACTAGCGGGGGGCTTTAAAGAGACCCAGTACTTC.

A single count supports this clone. The germline gene is not matched at one end of the junction; a read error may be the cause. V usage is TRBV2 and J usage is TRBJ2-1; the D is unclear. CDR3 length equals 12 residues. CDR1 and CDR2 from the germline V gene are SNHLY and FYNNEI. The CDR3 here is CASSQADNEQFF. The CDR3, as DNA: TGTGCCAGCAGTCAAGCCGACAATGAGCAGTTCTTC.

The chain links TRBV2 to TRBJ1-1, with TRBD1 as a possible D gene (6 bases). Germline loops: CDR1 SNHLY, CDR2 FYNNEI. With 7 bases removed from V and 11 bases from J, the gap between germline ends came to 14 bases. This CDR3 is built from 11 residues. CDR3 sequence: CASNTGPRAFF. The CDR3 region has the DNA TGTGCCAGCAATACAGGGCCCCGGGCTTTCTTT.

Regarding this clone: One junction end does not reproduce the germline sequence, and a read error may be involved. This CDR3 reads CASSLDRGGLRDF. For the CDR3, the DNA is TGTGCCAGCAGCTTAGATCGAGGCGGCCTGAGAGACTTC. This sequence joins TRBV11-2 and TRBJ2-7; no clear D. Germline V gene lookup returns CDR1 SGHAT and CDR2 FQNNGV. This CDR3 has 13 residues.

J is TRBJ2-1 and V is TRBV4-1, with a tentative D call TRBD2 (6 bases). The CDR3 contains 14 residues. V was trimmed by 0 bases and J by 7 bases, leaving 10 bases between them. In germline, CDR1 is MGHRA, CDR2 YSYEKL. CDR3 DNA: TGCGCCAGCAGCCAAGACTGGACTACAAATGAGCAGTTCTTC. It specifies CASSQDWTTNEQFF.

This chain joins TRBV28 and TRBJ2-3, with TRBD1 matching 7 bases. The CDR3 is 15 amino acids. V was clipped by 5 bases and J by 3 bases; unmatched bases: 8. CDR1 is MDHEN, CDR2 SYDVKM, per germline. In DNA, the CDR3 is TGTGCCAGCAGTCCTCCGGACAGGTTGACAGATACGCAGTATTTT. Protein sequence: CASSPPDRLTDTQYF.

The chain joins TRBV4-1 to TRBJ2-3, with 9 bases lining up with TRBD2. Germline V CDR1 and CDR2: MGHRA, YSYEKL. Trimming at V came to 4 bases and at J to 0 bases, leaving 11 bases not matched to a gene. This CDR3 has 18 residues. Here the CDR3 reads CASSPRPRTSASTDTQYF. The DNA of the CDR3 is TGCGCCAGCAGCCCTAGGCCGAGGACTAGCGCTAGCACAGATACGCAGTATTTT.